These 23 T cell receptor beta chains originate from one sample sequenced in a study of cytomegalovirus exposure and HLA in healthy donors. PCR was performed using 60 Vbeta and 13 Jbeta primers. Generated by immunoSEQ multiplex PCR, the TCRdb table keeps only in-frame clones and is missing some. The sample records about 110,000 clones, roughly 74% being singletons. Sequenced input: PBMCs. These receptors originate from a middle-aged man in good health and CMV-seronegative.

CDR3 sequence: CASSLEGAGGYEKLFF. CDR3 coding DNA: TGTGCCAGCAGCTTAGAAGGAGCAGGGGGTTATGAAAAACTGTTTTTT. This chain uses TRBV7-2 with TRBJ1-4; 7 bases map to TRBD1. Germline loops: CDR1 SGHTA, CDR2 FQGNSA. The trim removed 1 base at V and 6 bases at J, leaving 8 bases unmatched. The CDR3 length is 16 residues. Looking up the rest from reference TRBV7-2 and TRBJ1-4 gives the full variable domain: GAGVSQSPSNKVTEKGKDVELRCDPISGHTALYWYRQSLGQGLEFLIYFQGNSAPDKSGLPSDRFSAERTGGSVSTLTIQRTQQEDSAVYLCASSLEGAGGYEKLFFGSGTQLSVL.

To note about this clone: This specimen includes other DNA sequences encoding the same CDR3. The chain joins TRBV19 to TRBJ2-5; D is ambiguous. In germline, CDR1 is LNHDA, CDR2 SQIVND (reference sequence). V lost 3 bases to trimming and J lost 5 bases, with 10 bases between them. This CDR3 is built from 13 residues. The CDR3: CASSIGRSETQYF. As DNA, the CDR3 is TGTGCCAGTAGTATTGGCCGCTCGGAGACCCAGTACTTC.

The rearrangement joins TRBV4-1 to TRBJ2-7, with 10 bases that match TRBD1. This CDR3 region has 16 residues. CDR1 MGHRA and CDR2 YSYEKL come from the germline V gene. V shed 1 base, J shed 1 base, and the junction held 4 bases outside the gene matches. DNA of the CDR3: TGCGCCAGCAGCCAAGCTCCGGGACAGGGGTCCTACGAGCAGTACTTC. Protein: CASSQAPGQGSYEQYF.

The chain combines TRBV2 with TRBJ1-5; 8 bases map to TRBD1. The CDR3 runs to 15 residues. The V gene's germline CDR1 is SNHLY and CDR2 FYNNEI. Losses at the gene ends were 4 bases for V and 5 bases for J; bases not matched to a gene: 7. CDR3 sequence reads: CASSADRGGDQPQHF. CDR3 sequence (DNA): TGTGCCAGCAGTGCTGACAGGGGAGGGGATCAGCCCCAGCATTTT.

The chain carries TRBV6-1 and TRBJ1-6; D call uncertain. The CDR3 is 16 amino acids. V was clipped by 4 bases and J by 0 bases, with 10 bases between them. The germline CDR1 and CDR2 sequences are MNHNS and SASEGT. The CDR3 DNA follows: TGTGCCAGCAGTGGGCAGATCATCTCCTATAATTCACCCCTCCACTTT. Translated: CASSGQIISYNSPLHF.

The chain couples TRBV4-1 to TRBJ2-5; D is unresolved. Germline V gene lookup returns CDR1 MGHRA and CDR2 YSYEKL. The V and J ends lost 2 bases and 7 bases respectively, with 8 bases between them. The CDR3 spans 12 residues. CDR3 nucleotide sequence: TGCGCCAGCAGCCAATTCGGTGGGACCCAGTACTTC. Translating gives CASSQFGGTQYF.

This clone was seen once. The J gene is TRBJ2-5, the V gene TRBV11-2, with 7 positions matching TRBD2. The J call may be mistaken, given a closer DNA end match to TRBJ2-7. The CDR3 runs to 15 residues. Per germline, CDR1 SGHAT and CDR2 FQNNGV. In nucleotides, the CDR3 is TGTGCCAGCAGCCGGGAGGAGGGATCAACCTACGAGCAGTACTTC. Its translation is CASSREEGSTYEQYF.

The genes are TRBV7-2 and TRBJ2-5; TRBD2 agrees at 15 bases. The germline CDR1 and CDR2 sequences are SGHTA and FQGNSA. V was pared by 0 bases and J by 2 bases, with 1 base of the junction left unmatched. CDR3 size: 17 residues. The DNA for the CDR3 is TGTGCCAGCAGCTTAGCCGGACTAGCGGGGGGGCAAGAGACCCAGTACTTC. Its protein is CASSLAGLAGGQETQYF.

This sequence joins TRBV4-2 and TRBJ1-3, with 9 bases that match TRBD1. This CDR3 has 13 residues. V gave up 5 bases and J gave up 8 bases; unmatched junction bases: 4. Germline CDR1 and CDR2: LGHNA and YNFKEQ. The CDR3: CASSTGQGDTIYF. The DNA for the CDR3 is TGTGCCAGCAGCACGGGACAGGGCGACACCATATATTTT.

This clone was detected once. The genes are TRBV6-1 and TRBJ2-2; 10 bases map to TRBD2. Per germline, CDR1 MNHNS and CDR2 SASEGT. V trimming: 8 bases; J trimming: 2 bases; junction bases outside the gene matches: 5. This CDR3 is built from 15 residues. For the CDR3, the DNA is TGTGCCAGCGTAACTAGCGGGATAAACACCGGGGAGCTGTTTTTT. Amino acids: CASVTSGINTGELFF.

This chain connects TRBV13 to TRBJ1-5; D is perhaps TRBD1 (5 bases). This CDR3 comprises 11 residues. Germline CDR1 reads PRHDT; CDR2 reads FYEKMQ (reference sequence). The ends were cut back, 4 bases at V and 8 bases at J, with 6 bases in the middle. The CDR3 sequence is CASSWGEPQHF. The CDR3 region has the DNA TGTGCCAGCAGCTGGGGGGAGCCCCAGCATTTT.

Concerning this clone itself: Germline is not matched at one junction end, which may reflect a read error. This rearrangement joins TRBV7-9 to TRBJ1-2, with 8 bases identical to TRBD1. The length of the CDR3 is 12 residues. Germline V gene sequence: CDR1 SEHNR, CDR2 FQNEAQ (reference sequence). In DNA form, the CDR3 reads TGTTCCAGCAGCTCGACAGGGGTTGGCTACACCTTC. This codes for CSSSSTGVGYTF.

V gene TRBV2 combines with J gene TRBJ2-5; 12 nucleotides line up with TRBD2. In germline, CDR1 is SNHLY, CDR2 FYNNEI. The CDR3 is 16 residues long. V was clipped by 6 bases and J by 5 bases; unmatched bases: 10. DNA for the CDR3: TGTGCCAGCAGACCCGGGACTAGCGGGTCCATGGAGACCCAGTACTTC. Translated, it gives CASRPGTSGSMETQYF. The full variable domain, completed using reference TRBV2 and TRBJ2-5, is EPEVTQTPSHQVTQMGQEVILRCVPISNHLYFYWYRQILGQKVEFLVSFYNNEISEKSEIFDDQFSVERPDGSNFTLKIRSTKLEDSAMYFCASRPGTSGSMETQYFGPGTRLLVL.

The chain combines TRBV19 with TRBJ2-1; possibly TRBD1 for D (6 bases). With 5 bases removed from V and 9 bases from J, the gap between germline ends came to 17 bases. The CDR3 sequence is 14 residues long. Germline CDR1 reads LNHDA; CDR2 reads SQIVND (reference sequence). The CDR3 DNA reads TGTGCCAGTAGTCGTAACCAGGGGTCTCGTGAGCAGTTCTTC. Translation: CASSRNQGSREQFF.

The CDR3 is CASRSGTGDYGYTF. CDR3 coding DNA: TGTGCCAGCAGGAGTGGGACAGGGGACTATGGCTACACCTTC. The chain has TRBV2 and TRBJ1-2; TRBD1 aligns across 10 bases. CDR1 and CDR2 from the germline V gene are SNHLY and FYNNEI. V shed 6 bases and J 3 bases; nucleotides not matched to a gene: 4. This CDR3 spans 14 amino acids. The complete variable domain, with remaining parts taken from reference TRBV2 and TRBJ1-2, reads EPEVTQTPSHQVTQMGQEVILRCVPISNHLYFYWYRQILGQKVEFLVSFYNNEISEKSEIFDDQFSVERPDGSNFTLKIRSTKLEDSAMYFCASRSGTGDYGYTFGSGTRLTVV.

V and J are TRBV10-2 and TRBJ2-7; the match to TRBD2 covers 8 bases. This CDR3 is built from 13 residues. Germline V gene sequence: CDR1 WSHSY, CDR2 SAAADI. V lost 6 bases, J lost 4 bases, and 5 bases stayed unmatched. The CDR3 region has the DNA TGCGCCAGCAGGCCCGGCGGGGGGTACGAGCAGTACTTC. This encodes CASRPGGGYEQYF.

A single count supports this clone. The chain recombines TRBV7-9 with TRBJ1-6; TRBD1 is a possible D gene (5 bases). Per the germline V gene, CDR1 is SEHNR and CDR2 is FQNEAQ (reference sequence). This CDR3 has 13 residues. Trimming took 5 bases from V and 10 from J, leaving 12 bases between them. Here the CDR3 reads CASSAGSHSPLHF. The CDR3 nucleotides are TGTGCCAGCAGCGCAGGGTCACACTCACCCCTCCACTTT.

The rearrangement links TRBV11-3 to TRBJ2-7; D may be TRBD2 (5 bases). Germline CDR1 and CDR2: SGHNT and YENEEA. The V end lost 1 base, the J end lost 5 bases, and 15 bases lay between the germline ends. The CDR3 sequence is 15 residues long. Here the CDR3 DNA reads TGTGCCAGCAGCTTAGGTGCCGGACTGGCGGACGAGCAGTACTTC. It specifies CASSLGAGLADEQYF.

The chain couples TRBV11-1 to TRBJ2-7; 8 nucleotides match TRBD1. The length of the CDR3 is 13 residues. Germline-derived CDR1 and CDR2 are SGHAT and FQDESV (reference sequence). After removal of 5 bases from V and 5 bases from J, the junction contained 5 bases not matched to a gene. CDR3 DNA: TGTGCCAGCAGCAACGACAGGGGCAACGAGCAGTACTTC. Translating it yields CASSNDRGNEQYF.

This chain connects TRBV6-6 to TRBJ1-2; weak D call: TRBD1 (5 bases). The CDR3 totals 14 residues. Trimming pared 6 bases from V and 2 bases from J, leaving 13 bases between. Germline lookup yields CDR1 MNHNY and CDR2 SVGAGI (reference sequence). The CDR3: CASSPGRGNYGYTF. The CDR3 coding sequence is TGTGCCAGCAGCCCGGGACGGGGGAACTATGGCTACACCTTC.

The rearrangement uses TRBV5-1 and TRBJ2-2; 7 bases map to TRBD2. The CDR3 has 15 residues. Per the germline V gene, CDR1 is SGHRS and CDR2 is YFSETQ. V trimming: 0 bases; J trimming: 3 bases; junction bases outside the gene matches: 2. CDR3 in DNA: TGCGCCAGCAGCTTGGAGGGGAGGGACACCGGGGAGCTGTTTTTT. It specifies CASSLEGRDTGELFF. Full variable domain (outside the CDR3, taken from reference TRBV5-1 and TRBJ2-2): KAGVTQTPRYLIKTRGQQVTLSCSPISGHRSVSWYQQTPGQGLQFLFEYFSETQRNKGNFPGRFSGRQFSNSRSEMNVSTLELGDSALYLCASSLEGRDTGELFFGEGSRLTVL.

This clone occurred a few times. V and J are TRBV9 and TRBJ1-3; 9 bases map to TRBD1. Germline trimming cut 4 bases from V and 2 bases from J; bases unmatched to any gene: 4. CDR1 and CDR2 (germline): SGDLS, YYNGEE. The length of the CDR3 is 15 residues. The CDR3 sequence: CASSQTGGPGNTIYF. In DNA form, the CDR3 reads TGTGCCAGCAGCCAGACAGGGGGACCTGGAAACACCATATATTTT. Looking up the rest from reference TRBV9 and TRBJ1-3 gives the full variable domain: DSGVTQTPKHLITATGQRVTLRCSPRSGDLSVYWYQQSLDQGLQFLIQYYNGEERAKGNILERFSAQQFPDLHSELNLSSLELGDSALYFCASSQTGGPGNTIYFGEGSWLTVV.

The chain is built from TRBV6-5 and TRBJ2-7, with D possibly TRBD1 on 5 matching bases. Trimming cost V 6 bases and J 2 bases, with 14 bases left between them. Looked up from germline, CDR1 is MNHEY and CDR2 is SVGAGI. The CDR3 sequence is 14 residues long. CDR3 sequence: CASRFQGTTYEQYF. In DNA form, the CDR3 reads TGTGCCAGCAGATTCCAGGGTACGACCTACGAGCAGTACTTC.